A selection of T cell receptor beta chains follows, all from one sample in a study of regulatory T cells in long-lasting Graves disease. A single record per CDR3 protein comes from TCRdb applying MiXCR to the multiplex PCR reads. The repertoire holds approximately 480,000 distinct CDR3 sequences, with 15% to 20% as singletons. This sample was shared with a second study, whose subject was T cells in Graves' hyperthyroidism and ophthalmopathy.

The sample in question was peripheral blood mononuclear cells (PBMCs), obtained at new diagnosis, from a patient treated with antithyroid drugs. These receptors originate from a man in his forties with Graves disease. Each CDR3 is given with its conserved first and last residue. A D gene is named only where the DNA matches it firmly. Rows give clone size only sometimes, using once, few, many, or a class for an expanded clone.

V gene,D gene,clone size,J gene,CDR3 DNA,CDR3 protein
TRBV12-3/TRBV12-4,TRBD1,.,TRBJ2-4,TGTGCCAGCAGCGACTCGGACAGGATAAAAAACATTCAGTACTTC,CASSDSDRIKNIQYF
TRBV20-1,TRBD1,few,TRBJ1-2,TGCAGTGCCGACCAGACAGGGCAAATCTATGGCTACACCTTC,CSADQTGQIYGYTF
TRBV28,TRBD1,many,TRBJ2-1,TGTGCCAGCAGCACGGGACAGGGGTGGAATGAGCAGTTCTTC,CASSTGQGWNEQFF
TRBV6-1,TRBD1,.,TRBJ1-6,TGTGCCAGCAGCCTAACCGGGACAGGGAATAATTCACCCCTCCACTTT,CASSLTGTGNNSPLHF
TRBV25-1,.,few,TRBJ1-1,TGTGCCAGCAGTGACCCGGGGGACACTGAAGCTTTCTTT,CASSDPGDTEAFF
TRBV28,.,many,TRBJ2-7,TGTGCCAGCAGTTTGAGTCCTCTCCGCGAGCAGTACTTC,CASSLSPLREQYF
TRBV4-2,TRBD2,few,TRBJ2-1,TGTGCCAGCAGCCGTCGTCGGGAGGGAACCTACAATGAGCAGTTCTTC,CASSRRREGTYNEQFF
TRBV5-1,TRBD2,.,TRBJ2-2,TGCGCCAGCAGCCTTAGCGGGGAGAACACCGGGGAGCTGTTTTTT,CASSLSGENTGELFF
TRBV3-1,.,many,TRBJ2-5,TGTGCCAGCAGCCAACCTGGTAGGCAAGAGACCCAGTACTTC,CASSQPGRQETQYF
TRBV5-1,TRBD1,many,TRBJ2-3,TGCGCCAGCAGCCCAGACAGGGGTGGAGATACGCAGTATTTT,CASSPDRGGDTQYF
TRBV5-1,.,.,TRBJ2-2,TGCGCCAGCAGCTTGGGCCGGCTCTCCGCCGGGGAGCTGTTTTTT,CASSLGRLSAGELFF
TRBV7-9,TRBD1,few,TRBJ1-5,TGTGCCAACAGCTCATACAGGGGCGGAATTAGGAATCAGCCCCAGCATTTT,CANSSYRGGIRNQPQHF
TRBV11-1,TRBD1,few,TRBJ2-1,TGTGCCAGCGGCCGGGACAGGGAAAATGAGCAGTTCTTC,CASGRDRENEQFF
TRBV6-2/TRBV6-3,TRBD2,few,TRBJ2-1,TGTGCCAGCAGTTATATGTCTAGCGGGAGCTTCAATGAGCAGTTCTTC,CASSYMSSGSFNEQFF
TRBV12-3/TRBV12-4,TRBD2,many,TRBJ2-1,TGTGCCAGCAGTTTTGTAGCGGGGTTAGAGCAGTTCTTC,CASSFVAGLEQFF
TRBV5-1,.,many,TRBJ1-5,TGCGCCAGCAGCTTGGAGGCTCGGGAAAATCAGCCCCAGCATTTT,CASSLEARENQPQHF
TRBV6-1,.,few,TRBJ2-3,TGTGCCAGCAGTGAAGGGTCACACACAGATACGCAGTATTTT,CASSEGSHTDTQYF
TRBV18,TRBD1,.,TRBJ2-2,TGTGCCGGCTCACTGACGGACAGGGGGCCTAACACCGGGGAGCTGTTTTTT,CAGSLTDRGPNTGELFF
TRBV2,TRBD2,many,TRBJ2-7,TGTGCCAGCAGTGTCCTAGCGGACTACGAGCAGTACTTC,CASSVLADYEQYF
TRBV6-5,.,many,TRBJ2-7,TGTGCCAGCAGTTACGAAATGGGACACATCTACGAGCAGTACTTC,CASSYEMGHIYEQYF
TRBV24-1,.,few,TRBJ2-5,TGTGCCACCAGTGAAACCGGGACACGGGAATTGGGGACCCAGTACTTC,CATSETGTRELGTQYF
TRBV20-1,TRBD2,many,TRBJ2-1,TGCAGTGCGAGATCCTTGAGCGGGAGACCTAACAATGAGCAGTTCTTC,CSARSLSGRPNNEQFF
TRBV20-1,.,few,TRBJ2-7,TGCAGTGCCCGGGGCGGATTAAGCTCCTACGAGCAGTACTTC,CSARGGLSSYEQYF
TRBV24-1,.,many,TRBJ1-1,TGTGCCACCAGTGAGTTCAGATACACTGAAGCTTTCTTT,CATSEFRYTEAFF
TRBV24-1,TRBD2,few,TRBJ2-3,TGTGCCACCAGTGATTCGCAACTAGCGTCAGATACGCAGTATTTT,CATSDSQLASDTQYF
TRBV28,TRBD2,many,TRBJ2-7,TGTGCCAGCACCAAGGGAGGGTCCATGTACGAGCAGTACTTC,CASTKGGSMYEQYF
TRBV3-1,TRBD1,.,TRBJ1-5,TGTGCCAGCGGAAAGACAGGGGGTAGCAATCAGCCCCAGCATTTT,CASGKTGGSNQPQHF
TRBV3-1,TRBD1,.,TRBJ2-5,TGTGCCAGCAGCCAAGAACCAAGGGACAGGGCAAAAGAGACCCAGTACTTC,CASSQEPRDRAKETQYF
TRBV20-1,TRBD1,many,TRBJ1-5,TGCAGTGCCCGACAGGGGGCAAGCAATCAGCCCCAGCATTTT,CSARQGASNQPQHF
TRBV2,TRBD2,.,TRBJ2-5,TGTGCCAGCAGGAAGGCCCCTCGGACTAGCGGCTTCGGGGAGACCCAGTACTTC,CASRKAPRTSGFGETQYF
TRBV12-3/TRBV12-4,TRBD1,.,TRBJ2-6,TGTGCCAGCAGTCCCGGGACAGGGTTCGGGGACTCTGTGGCCAACGTCCTGACTTTC,CASSPGTGFGDSVANVLTF
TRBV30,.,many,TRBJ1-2,TGTGCCTGGGACAACGGACAGAACTATGGCTACACCTTC,CAWDNGQNYGYTF
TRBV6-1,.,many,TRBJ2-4,TGTGCCAGCAGTGAATGGGCGGATCCACAGTACTTC,CASSEWADPQYF
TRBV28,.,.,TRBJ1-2,TGTGCCAGCAGCTCCTCCGTCGTTGGCTACACCTTC,CASSSSVVGYTF
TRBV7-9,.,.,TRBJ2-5,TGTGCCAGCAGCTTCCGGACTCTTTCGGAGACCCAGTACTTC,CASSFRTLSETQYF
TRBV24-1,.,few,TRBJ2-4,TGTGCCACCAGTGATTCCGGAGAAAACATTCAGTACTTC,CATSDSGENIQYF
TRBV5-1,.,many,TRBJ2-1,TGTGCCAGCAGTGAATCTAGCCCCTCCTACAATGAGCAGTTCTTC,CASSESSPSYNEQFF
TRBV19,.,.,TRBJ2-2,TGTGCCAGTAGTCCCCGACCCTACACCGGGGAGCTGTTTTTT,CASSPRPYTGELFF
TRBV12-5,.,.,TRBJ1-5,TGTGCTAGTGGTTTGGCAGGGAATCAGCCCCAGCATTTT,CASGLAGNQPQHF
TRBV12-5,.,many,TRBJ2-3,TGTGCTAGTGGTTTGGGGCGCACAGATACGCAGTATTTT,CASGLGRTDTQYF
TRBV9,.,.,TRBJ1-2,TGTGCCAGCAGCGGGATCGTCTTCGGGGACTATGGCTACACCTTC,CASSGIVFGDYGYTF
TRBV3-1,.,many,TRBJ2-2,TGTGCCAGCAGCCAAGATAGGGGAAGAGGGGAGCTGTTTTTT,CASSQDRGRGELFF
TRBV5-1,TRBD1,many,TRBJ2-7,TGCGCCAGCAGCTTGTTTGGGACAGCTCACGAGCAGTACTTC,CASSLFGTAHEQYF
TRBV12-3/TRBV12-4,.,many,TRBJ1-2,TGTGCCAGCCAAGCAGTTTACACCGAGCCGGGGACGATTGGCTACACCTTC,CASQAVYTEPGTIGYTF
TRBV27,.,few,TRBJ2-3,TGTGCCAGCAGTCTCCAGACTAGAGGCACAGATACGCAGTATTTT,CASSLQTRGTDTQYF
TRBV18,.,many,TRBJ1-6,TGTGCCAGCTCACCTGGCTCCGGATTACCCCTCCACTTT,CASSPGSGLPLHF
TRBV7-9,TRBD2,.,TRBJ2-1,TGTGCCAGCAGCTTAGAGGGACTAGCGGCTAATGAGCAGTTCTTC,CASSLEGLAANEQFF
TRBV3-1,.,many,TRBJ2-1,TGTGCCAGCAGCCAACCCAGCGGGTTCACCAATGAGCAGTTCTTC,CASSQPSGFTNEQFF
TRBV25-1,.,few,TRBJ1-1,TGTGCCAGCAGTGCTCGGGGGGCTTTCACTGAAGCTTTCTTT,CASSARGAFTEAFF
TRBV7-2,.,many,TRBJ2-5,TGTGCCAGCAGCTTAGGGGGCTACCAAGAGACCCAGTACTTC,CASSLGGYQETQYF
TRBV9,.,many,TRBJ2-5,TGTGCCAGCAGGGAGACCCAGTACTTC,CASRETQYF